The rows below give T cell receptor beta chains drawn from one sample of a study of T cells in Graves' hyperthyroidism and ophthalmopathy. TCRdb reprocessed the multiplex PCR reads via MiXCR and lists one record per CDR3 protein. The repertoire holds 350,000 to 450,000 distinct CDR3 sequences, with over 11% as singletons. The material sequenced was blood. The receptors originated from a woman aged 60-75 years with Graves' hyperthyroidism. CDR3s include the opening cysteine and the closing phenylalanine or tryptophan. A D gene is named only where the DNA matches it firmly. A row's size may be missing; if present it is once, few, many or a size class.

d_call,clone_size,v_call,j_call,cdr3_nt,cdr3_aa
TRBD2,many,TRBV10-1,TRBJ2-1,TGCGCCAGCAGTAACGGACTAGCGGGGGCCTACAATGAGCAGTTCTTC,CASSNGLAGAYNEQFF
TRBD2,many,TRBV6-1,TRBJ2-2,TGTGCCAGCAATCAATGGGGGGGCTCTTCACTAGCGGGAGTCACCGGGGAGCTGTTTTTT,CASNQWGGSSLAGVTGELFF
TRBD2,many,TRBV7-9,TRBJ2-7,TGTGCCAGCAGCTTAGTACTCGGGAGGGTCAACGAGCAGTACTTC,CASSLVLGRVNEQYF
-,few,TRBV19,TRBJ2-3,TGTGCCAGTAACCGGGATTACACAGATACGCAGTATTTT,CASNRDYTDTQYF
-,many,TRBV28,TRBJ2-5,TGTGCCAGCAGTTTTCTGGCTTATTGGGAGACCCAGTACTTC,CASSFLAYWETQYF
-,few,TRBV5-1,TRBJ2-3,TGCGCCAGCAGCCCCAGTGGGGACACAGATACGCAGTATTTT,CASSPSGDTDTQYF
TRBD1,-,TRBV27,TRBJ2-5,TGTGCCAGCAGTTTATCCCCGGGGACAGGGGTTGAGACCCAGTACTTC,CASSLSPGTGVETQYF
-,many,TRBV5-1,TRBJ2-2,TGCGCCAGCAGGTCAGGGGAGGTCGGGGAGCTGTTTTTT,CASRSGEVGELFF
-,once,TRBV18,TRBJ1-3,TGTGCCAGCTCGGCAGGAGCGTCTGGAAACACCATATATTTT,CASSAGASGNTIYF
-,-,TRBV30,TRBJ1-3,TGTGCCTTGTCGGGCTCTGGAAACACCATATATTTT,CALSGSGNTIYF
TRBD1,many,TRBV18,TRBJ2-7,TGTGCCAGCTCACTAGGACAGGAGCCTATCTACGAGCAGTACTTC,CASSLGQEPIYEQYF
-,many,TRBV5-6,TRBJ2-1,TGTGCCAGCAGCCCCTTGTGGGAGAGCAACAATGAGCAGTTCTTC,CASSPLWESNNEQFF
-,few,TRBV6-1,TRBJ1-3,TGTGCCAGCAGCCGCCCAGGGTATGACAACACCATATATTTT,CASSRPGYDNTIYF
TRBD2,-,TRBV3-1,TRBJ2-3,TGTGCCAGCAGCCAAGATTCTCCTAGCGGGATGAAGACAGATACGCAGTATTTT,CASSQDSPSGMKTDTQYF
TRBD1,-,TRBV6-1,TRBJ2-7,TGTGCCAGCATCCTGGACAGGGGAAGATACGAGCAGTACTTC,CASILDRGRYEQYF
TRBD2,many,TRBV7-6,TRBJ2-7,TGTGCCAGCAGTTCCGGACTAGCGGGGACCTACGAGCAGTACTTC,CASSSGLAGTYEQYF
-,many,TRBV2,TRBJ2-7,TGTGCCAGCAGTCCGGACGTCGGCGAGCAGTACTTC,CASSPDVGEQYF
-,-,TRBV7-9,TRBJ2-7,TGTGCCAGCAGCTTAGGACCCGGGACGACCTCCTACGAGCAGTACTTC,CASSLGPGTTSYEQYF
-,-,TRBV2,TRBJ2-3,TGTGCCAGCAGTGACACCTCACTAGGAACAGATACGCAGTATTTT,CASSDTSLGTDTQYF
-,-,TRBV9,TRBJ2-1,TGTGCCAGCAGCGTCCTCGAGGGTGAGCAGTTCTTC,CASSVLEGEQFF
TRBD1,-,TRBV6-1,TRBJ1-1,TGTGCCAGCACATTGACAGGGGAGAACACTGAAGCTTCCTTT,CASTLTGENTEASF
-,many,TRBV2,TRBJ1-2,TGTGCCAGCAGTGATTGGGGTCGGACCTACACCTTC,CASSDWGRTYTF
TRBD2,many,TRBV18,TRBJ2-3,TGTGCCAGCTCACCCTTTCATAGCGGGAGGGGCACAGATACGCAGTATTTT,CASSPFHSGRGTDTQYF
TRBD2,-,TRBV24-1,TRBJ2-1,TGTGCCACCAGTGATCCTTTAAGGACTAGCCATGAGCAGTTCTTC,CATSDPLRTSHEQFF
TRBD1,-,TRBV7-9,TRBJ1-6,TGTGCCAGCAGCCCGCCAGGGGGCGCACCCCTCCACTTT,CASSPPGGAPLHF
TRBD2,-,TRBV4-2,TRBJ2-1,TGTGCCAGCAGCCAAGAAGGACTAGCCCTGCTGGTCAATGAGCAGTTCTTC,CASSQEGLALLVNEQFF
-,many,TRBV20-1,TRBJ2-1,TGCAGTGTAGAGCTGCGGGATTACAATGAGCAGTTCTTC,CSVELRDYNEQFF
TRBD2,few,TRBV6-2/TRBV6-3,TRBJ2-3,TGTGCCAGTAGCGGGAGGCGGGCAGATACGCAGTATTTT,CASSGRRADTQYF
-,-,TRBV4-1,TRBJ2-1,TGCGCCAGCAGCCACATAAGGGACACAAACAATGAGCAGTTCTTC,CASSHIRDTNNEQFF
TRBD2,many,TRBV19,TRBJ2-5,TGTGCCAGTAGTACTAAGACGGGAGGGCCTATGAAGACCCAGTACTTC,CASSTKTGGPMKTQYF
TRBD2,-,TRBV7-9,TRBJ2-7,TGTGCCAGCAGCTCCCGACTAGCGGGAGAAGGCGAGCAGTACTTC,CASSSRLAGEGEQYF
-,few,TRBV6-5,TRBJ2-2,TGTGCCAGCAGTTTAGCGGACGGGGAGCTGTTTTTT,CASSLADGELFF
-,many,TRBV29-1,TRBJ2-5,TGCAGCGTTGGCTCTTATCACCTGGGCGAGACCCAGTACTTC,CSVGSYHLGETQYF
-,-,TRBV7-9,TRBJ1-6,TGTGCCGTCTTGGACCGGACGGGAACCGGGGCCCTCCACTTT,CAVLDRTGTGALHF
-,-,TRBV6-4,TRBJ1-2,TGTGCCAGCAGTCAAGGGGCGCATAGTGGCTACACCTTC,CASSQGAHSGYTF
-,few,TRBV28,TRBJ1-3,TGTGCCAGCAGTCCCGCGAGCTCTGGAAACACCATATATTTT,CASSPASSGNTIYF
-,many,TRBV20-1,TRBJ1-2,TGCAGTGCTGAAAACGGACGGGGGAGTGGTAACTATGGCTACACCTTC,CSAENGRGSGNYGYTF
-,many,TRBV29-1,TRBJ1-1,TGCAGCGTGACGGGGGGTAACGATTTCACTGAAGCTTTCTTT,CSVTGGNDFTEAFF
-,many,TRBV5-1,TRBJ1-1,TGCGCCAGCAGCTTGGGAACAGCCCGTGCTGAAGCTTTCTTT,CASSLGTARAEAFF
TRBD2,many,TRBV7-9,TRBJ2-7,TGTGCCAGCAGCCGTGGGACTAGCGGGGGCTACGAGCAGTACTTC,CASSRGTSGGYEQYF
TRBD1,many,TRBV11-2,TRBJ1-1,TGTGCCAGCAGCCCCCGGGAGGGGGCGAGGACTGAAGCTTTCTTT,CASSPREGARTEAFF
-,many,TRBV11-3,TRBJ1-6,TGTGCCAGCAGCTGGGGATTCGGACAGTCCCCTAAAATCCTCCACTTT,CASSWGFGQSPKILHF
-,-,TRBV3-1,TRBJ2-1,TGTGCCAGCAGCCAAGACGGCAGATCCTACAATGAGCAGTTCTTC,CASSQDGRSYNEQFF